This T cell receptor beta chain emerged from a study of response to subunit inactivated influenza vaccine. Broader study findings: Researchers suggested that each seasonal influenza vaccination recruits few new T cells.

This CDR3 region has 13 residues. Germline-derived CDR1 and CDR2 are ENHRY and SYGVKD. The germline V and J ends were trimmed by 8 bases and 2 bases, with 13 bases remaining between them. There are a few counts of this clonotype. Its cognate antigen is unknown. TCRdb redid the calling of the RT-PCR reads with MiXCR, one entry per CDR3 protein. The table includes roughly 630,000 distinct CDR3 sequences, 14% detected once. The sequencing here drew on PBMCs from blood, taken around 14 days before vaccination. This chain connects TRBV10-3 to TRBJ2-7; D may be TRBD2 (6 bases). This TCR was sampled from a man between 50 and 59 years old who received an inactivated influenza vaccine. CDR3: CAIRGSGAYEQYF. In DNA form, the CDR3 reads TGTGCCATCCGGGGTAGCGGAGCCTACGAGCAGTACTTC.